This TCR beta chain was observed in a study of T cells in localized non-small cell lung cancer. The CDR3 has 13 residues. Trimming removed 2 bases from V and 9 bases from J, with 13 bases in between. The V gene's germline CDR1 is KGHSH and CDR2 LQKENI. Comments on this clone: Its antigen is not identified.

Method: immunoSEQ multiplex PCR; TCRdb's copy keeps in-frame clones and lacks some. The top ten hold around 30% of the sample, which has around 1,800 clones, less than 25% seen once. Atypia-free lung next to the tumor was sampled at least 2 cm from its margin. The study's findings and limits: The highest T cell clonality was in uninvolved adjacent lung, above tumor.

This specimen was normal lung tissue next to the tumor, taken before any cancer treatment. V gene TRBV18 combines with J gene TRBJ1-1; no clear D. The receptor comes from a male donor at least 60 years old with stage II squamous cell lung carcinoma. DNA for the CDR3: TGTGCCAGCTCACCATTTGGGCAGCTTCAAGCTTTCTTT. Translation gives CASSPFGQLQAFF. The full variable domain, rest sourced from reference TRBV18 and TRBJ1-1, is NAGVMQNPRHLVRRRGQEARLRCSPMKGHSHVYWYRQLPEEGLKFMVYLQKENIIDESGMPKERFSAEFPKEGPSILRIQQVVRGDSAAYFCASSPFGQLQAFFGQGTRLTVV.